Listed here are 20 T cell receptor beta chains from one sample, sequenced in a study of T cells in localized non-small cell lung cancer. TCRdb's table, derived via immunoSEQ multiplex PCR, lists solely in-frame clones and lacks some. The sample lists 50,000 to 70,000 clones, about 89% occurring once. Sequences were derived from peripheral blood, sampled before any cancer treatment. Every receptor here comes from a man aged 40 to 70 with stage I lung adenocarcinoma.

The chain has TRBV5-1 and TRBJ2-7, with 11 bases matching TRBD1. The CDR3 loop spans 16 amino acids. Germline V gives CDR1 SGHRS, CDR2 YFSETQ. The ends lost 2 bases at V and 1 base at J; junction bases unmatched: 5. CDR3 sequence: CASSLKRDRGSYEQYF. The CDR3 coding sequence is TGCGCCAGCAGCTTAAAGCGGGACAGGGGGTCCTACGAGCAGTACTTC.

V usage is TRBV9 and J usage is TRBJ1-5, with TRBD1 identical over 12 bases. The CDR3 loop spans 19 amino acids. V lost 0 bases to trimming and J lost 4 bases; unmatched junction nucleotides: 11. The V gene's germline CDR1 is SGDLS and CDR2 YYNGEE. The CDR3 spells CASSVEIPGQGAGNQPQHF. CDR3 nucleotide sequence: TGTGCCAGCAGCGTAGAGATTCCGGGACAGGGGGCAGGGAATCAGCCCCAGCATTTT.

This sequence joins TRBV4-1 and TRBJ2-5, with a weak D call TRBD1 (6 bases). Germline V CDR1 and CDR2: MGHRA, YSYEKL. The CDR3 has 14 amino acids. V was cut by 6 bases and J by 5 bases, with 16 bases left in between. CDR3 residues: CASRRTVNGETQYF. CDR3 nucleotides: TGCGCCAGCAGGAGGACAGTCAATGGGGAGACCCAGTACTTC.

The V gene is TRBV10-3, the J gene TRBJ1-2, with D tentatively TRBD1 (5 bases). Deletions cut 8 bases from V and 4 bases from J, with 14 bases between. The CDR3 totals 13 residues. CDR1 ENHRY and CDR2 SYGVKD come from the germline V gene. The CDR3 here is CAIPSGGGYGYTF. CDR3 nucleotides: TGTGCCATCCCGTCTGGGGGGGGCTATGGCTACACCTTC.

V usage is TRBV5-6 and J usage is TRBJ1-2; the D is unclear. Germline-derived CDR1 and CDR2 are SGHDT and YYEEEE. V dropped 2 bases and J dropped 2 bases, with 10 bases sitting between them. The length of the CDR3 is 14 residues. As DNA, the CDR3 is TGTGCCAGCAGCTTCAGCGGGAGGAACTATGGCTACACCTTC. Translation: CASSFSGRNYGYTF.

This sequence joins TRBV18 and TRBJ1-2; TRBD1 agrees at 10 bases. The germline V gene has CDR1 KGHSH and CDR2 LQKENI. This CDR3 is 15 amino acids long. The ends lost 4 bases at V and 3 bases at J; junction bases unmatched: 5. DNA for the CDR3: TGTGCCAGCTCACGAGGGACAGGGGACGACTATGGCTACACCTTC. This encodes CASSRGTGDDYGYTF.

The chain recombines TRBV19 with TRBJ2-1, with TRBD2 identical over 12 bases. The CDR3 is 17 residues long. Germline CDR1 and CDR2: LNHDA and SQIVND (reference sequence). The V and J ends lost 0 bases and 7 bases, in that order; junction bases with no gene match: 7. CDR3 in amino acids: CASSIDRLAGVRNEQFF. CDR3 coding DNA: TGTGCCAGTAGTATAGATCGACTAGCGGGAGTCAGGAATGAGCAGTTCTTC.

The rearrangement uses TRBV27 and TRBJ2-1; TRBD2 matches at 15 bases. V was pared by 0 bases and J by 6 bases, with 6 bases of the junction left unmatched. This CDR3 spans 18 amino acids. The V gene's germline CDR1 is MNHEY and CDR2 SMNVEV (reference sequence). The CDR3 loop is CASSLSGTSGRLRNEQFF. CDR3 coding DNA: TGTGCCAGCAGTTTATCAGGGACTAGCGGGAGGCTCCGCAATGAGCAGTTCTTC.

This clone was recorded only once. V is TRBV9 and J is TRBJ1-1; D possibly corresponds to TRBD1 (6 bases). Germline values: CDR1 SGDLS, CDR2 YYNGEE. This CDR3 has 15 amino acids. The germline V and J ends were trimmed by 3 bases and 2 bases, with 14 bases remaining between them. CDR3 bases: TGTGCCAGCAGCGCAATCGTACAGGGTAACACTGAAGCTTTCTTT. Its translation is CASSAIVQGNTEAFF. Combining the CDR3 with reference TRBV9 and TRBJ1-1 gives the whole variable domain DSGVTQTPKHLITATGQRVTLRCSPRSGDLSVYWYQQSLDQGLQFLIQYYNGEERAKGNILERFSAQQFPDLHSELNLSSLELGDSALYFCASSAIVQGNTEAFFGQGTRLTVV.

The chain uses TRBV5-4 and TRBJ2-3; weak D call: TRBD2 (6 bases). V lost 0 bases to trimming and J lost 4 bases, with 15 bases between them. CDR3 size: 16 residues. The germline gives CDR1 SGHNT, CDR2 YYREEE (reference sequence). The CDR3 region has the DNA TGTGCCAGCAGCTTGGGTTTATTCGGGAGTGCAGATACGCAGTATTTT. Translation: CASSLGLFGSADTQYF.

The V gene is TRBV7-9, the J gene TRBJ2-1, with TRBD2 identical over 12 bases. V shed 1 base, J shed 5 bases, and the junction held 12 bases outside the gene matches. This CDR3 comprises 19 residues. The germline gives CDR1 SEHNR, CDR2 FQNEAQ (reference sequence). DNA of the CDR3: TGTGCCAGCAGCTTAGTACCGGGACTAGCGGGCCCGGGGAACAATGAGCAGTTCTTC. This sequence encodes CASSLVPGLAGPGNNEQFF. Drawing the rest from reference TRBV7-9 and TRBJ2-1, the complete variable domain is DTGVSQNPRHKITKRGQNVTFRCDPISEHNRLYWYRQTLGQGPEFLTYFQNEAQLEKSRLLSDRFSAERPKGSFSTLEIQRTEQGDSAMYLCASSLVPGLAGPGNNEQFFGPGTRLTVL.

The rearrangement joins TRBV7-2 to TRBJ1-4; tentative D call: TRBD1 (5 bases). Germline V gene lookup returns CDR1 SGHTA and CDR2 FQGNSA. V lost 1 base and J 7 bases, leaving 10 bases between the germline ends. This CDR3 region has 14 residues. CDR3 DNA: TGTGCCAGCAGCTTAGATCAGGGAGCTGAAAAACTGTTTTTT. It specifies CASSLDQGAEKLFF.

The V call is TRBV7-2, the J call TRBJ2-5; D not certain. Germline CDR1 SGHTA, CDR2 FQGNSA. CDR3 length equals 13 residues. Trimming removed 5 bases from V and 5 bases from J, with 12 bases in between. Here the CDR3 DNA reads TGTGCCAGCAGCAACTACTTACAGGAGACCCAGTACTTC. Protein sequence: CASSNYLQETQYF.

V gene TRBV7-9 combines with J gene TRBJ1-2; no firm D call. Germline V gene lookup returns CDR1 SEHNR and CDR2 FQNEAQ (reference sequence). The CDR3 extends over 14 amino acids. V shed 2 bases and J shed 1 base, with 8 bases lying between them. In DNA, the CDR3 is TGTGCCAGCAGCTTAACGAGGCTTAACTATGGCTACACCTTC. Amino acids: CASSLTRLNYGYTF.

The rearrangement links TRBV7-9 to TRBJ2-7, with 7 bases aligning to TRBD2. V shed 5 bases and J 2 bases; nucleotides not matched to a gene: 12. CDR1 and CDR2 from the germline V gene are SEHNR and FQNEAQ (reference sequence). This CDR3 has 16 amino acids. The CDR3 region has the DNA TGTGCCAGCAGCCCAGCGGGCCGGGAGGCGGCCTACGAGCAGTACTTC. Its protein is CASSPAGREAAYEQYF.

The chain uses TRBV28 and TRBJ2-1, with 9 bases matching TRBD1. CDR3 size: 16 residues. Germline V gives CDR1 MDHEN, CDR2 SYDVKM. The V gene end was trimmed by 5 bases and the J gene end by 6 bases; junction bases not matched to a gene: 11. Written as DNA, the CDR3 is TGTGCCAGCAGTACCCGGGACAGGGCCCTATCCAATGAGCAGTTCTTC. As protein: CASSTRDRALSNEQFF.

This chain uses TRBV6-6 with TRBJ1-1; TRBD1 matches 7 bases. V dropped 6 bases and J dropped 3; count of bases not matched to a gene: 10. Germline-derived CDR1 and CDR2 are MNHNY and SVGAGI (reference sequence). The CDR3 covers 15 residues. CDR3 in amino acids: CASRLQGKGYTEAFF. The CDR3 DNA follows: TGTGCCAGCAGGCTACAGGGGAAGGGGTACACTGAAGCTTTCTTT.

This rearrangement joins TRBV28 to TRBJ2-7; D is perhaps TRBD2 (5 bases). V gave up 5 bases and J gave up 7 bases, with 15 bases separating them. Germline-derived CDR1 and CDR2 are MDHEN and SYDVKM. This CDR3 is built from 13 residues. CDR3 sequence (DNA): TGTGCCAGCAGTCCACGCCTCAGAGGGGAGCAGTACTTC. It yields the protein CASSPRLRGEQYF.

J is TRBJ2-7 and V is TRBV6-5; D not resolved. The germline V gene encodes CDR1 MNHEY and CDR2 SVGAGI. Trimming took 0 bases from V and 3 from J, leaving 9 bases between them. CDR3 size: 14 residues. The CDR3 here is CASSYSRRGYEQYF. CDR3 sequence (DNA): TGTGCCAGCAGTTACTCGAGACGAGGCTACGAGCAGTACTTC.

V and J are TRBV9 and TRBJ2-7; 10 bases align to TRBD1. V shed 0 bases, J shed 2 bases, and the junction held 5 bases outside the gene matches. The CDR3 loop spans 16 amino acids. Germline lookup yields CDR1 SGDLS and CDR2 YYNGEE. Here the CDR3 reads CASSVAGTGEAYEQYF. Written as DNA, the CDR3 is TGTGCCAGCAGCGTAGCCGGGACAGGGGAAGCCTACGAGCAGTACTTC.